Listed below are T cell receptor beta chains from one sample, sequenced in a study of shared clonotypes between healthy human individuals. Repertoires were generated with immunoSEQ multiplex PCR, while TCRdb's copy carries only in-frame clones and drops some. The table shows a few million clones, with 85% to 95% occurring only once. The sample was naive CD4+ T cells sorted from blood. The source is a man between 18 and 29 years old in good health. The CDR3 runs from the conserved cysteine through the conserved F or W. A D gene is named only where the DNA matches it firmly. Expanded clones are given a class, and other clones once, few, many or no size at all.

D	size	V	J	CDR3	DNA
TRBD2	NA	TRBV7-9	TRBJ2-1	CASSIPGTSGSIENEQFF	TGTGCCAGCAGCATACCCGGGACTAGCGGGAGTATAGAGAATGAGCAGTTCTTC
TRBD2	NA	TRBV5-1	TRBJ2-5	CASSQKLAGVETQYF	TGCGCCAGCAGCCAAAAACTAGCGGGAGTAGAGACCCAGTACTTC
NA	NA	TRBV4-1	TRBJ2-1	CASSHPAGKNEQFF	TGCGCCAGCAGCCATCCCGCGGGGAAGAATGAGCAGTTCTTC
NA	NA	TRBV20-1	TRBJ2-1	CSARQGNEQFF	TGCAGTGCTAGACAGGGGAATGAGCAGTTCTTC
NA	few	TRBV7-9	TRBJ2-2	CASSNRADTGELFF	TGTGCCAGCAGCAACAGGGCGGACACCGGGGAGCTGTTTTTT
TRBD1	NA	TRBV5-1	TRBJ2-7	CASSWGQGTSYEQYF	TGCGCCAGCAGCTGGGGACAGGGCACCTCCTACGAGCAGTACTTC
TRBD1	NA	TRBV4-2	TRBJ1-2	CASSQEPGQGSYGYTF	TGTGCCAGCAGCCAAGAGCCGGGACAGGGGAGCTATGGCTACACCTTC
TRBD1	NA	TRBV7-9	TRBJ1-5	CASGQGAGQPQHF	TGTGCCAGCGGTCAGGGGGCAGGCCAGCCCCAGCATTTT
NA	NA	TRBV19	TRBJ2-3	CASSMGRGARTDTQYF	TGTGCCAGTAGTATGGGTCGGGGGGCGCGCACAGATACGCAGTATTTT
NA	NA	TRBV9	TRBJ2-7	CASSGGSSGSGEQYF	TGTGCCAGCAGCGGGGGGAGTTCAGGGTCGGGCGAGCAGTACTTC
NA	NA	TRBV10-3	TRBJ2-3	CAISESTGKGTDTQYF	TGTGCCATCAGTGAGTCGACGGGGAAGGGTACAGATACGCAGTATTTT
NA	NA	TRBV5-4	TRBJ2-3	CASSIQGAGGTQYF	TGTGCCAGCAGTATCCAGGGGGCGGGGGGTACGCAGTATTTT
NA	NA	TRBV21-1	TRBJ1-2	CASSKETGYGYTF	TGTGCCAGCAGCAAGGAGACAGGGTACGGCTACACCTTC
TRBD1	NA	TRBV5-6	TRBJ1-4	CASSLGFRDSYEKLFF	TGTGCCAGCAGCCTCGGGTTCCGGGACAGTTATGAAAAACTGTTTTTT
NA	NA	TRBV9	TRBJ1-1	CASSPPLGENTEAFF	TGTGCCAGCAGCCCACCCCTGGGCGAGAACACTGAAGCTTTCTTT
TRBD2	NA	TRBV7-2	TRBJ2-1	CASSPRTSSNEQFF	TGTGCCAGCAGCCCCCGGACTAGCTCCAATGAGCAGTTCTTC
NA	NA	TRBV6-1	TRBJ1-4	CASSGAGNPPYNEKLFF	TGTGCCAGCAGTGGGGCAGGGAACCCTCCCTATAATGAAAAACTGTTTTTT
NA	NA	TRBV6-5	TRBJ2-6	CASSYSAAAGANVLTF	TGTGCCAGCAGTTACTCTGCAGCTGCTGGGGCCAACGTCCTGACTTTC
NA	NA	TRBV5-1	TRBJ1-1	CASSWGSWDDTEAFF	TGCGCCAGCAGCTGGGGGTCGTGGGATGACACTGAAGCTTTCTTT
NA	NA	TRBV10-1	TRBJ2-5	CASSEGGSQETQYF	TGCGCCAGCAGTGAGGGTGGCAGCCAAGAGACCCAGTACTTC
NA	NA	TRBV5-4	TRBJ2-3	CASSLAGGTDTQYF	TGTGCCAGCAGCTTGGCGGGAGGCACAGATACGCAGTATTTT
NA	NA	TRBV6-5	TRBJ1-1	CASIGAQGGAFF	TGTGCCAGCATCGGCGCACAGGGCGGTGCTTTCTTT
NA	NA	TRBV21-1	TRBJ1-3	CASSKEGDRRNTIYF	TGTGCCAGCAGCAAAGAAGGAGACAGGAGAAACACCATATATTTT
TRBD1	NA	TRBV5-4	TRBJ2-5	CASRMGQQETQYF	TGTGCCAGCAGAATGGGACAGCAAGAGACCCAGTACTTC
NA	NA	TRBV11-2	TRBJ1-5	CASSSSGGNQPQHF	TGTGCCAGCAGCTCCAGTGGGGGGAATCAGCCCCAGCATTTT
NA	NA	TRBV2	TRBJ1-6	CAMGARGPSPLHF	TGTGCCATGGGAGCCAGGGGCCCTTCACCCCTCCACTTT
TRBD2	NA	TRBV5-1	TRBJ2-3	CASSLSQRGGQGTDTQYF	TGCGCCAGCAGCTTGTCCCAGCGGGGGGGCCAGGGCACAGATACGCAGTATTTT
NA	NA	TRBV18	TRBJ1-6	CASSLEYGTDNSPLHF	TGTGCCAGCTCACTCGAGTACGGGACCGATAATTCACCCCTCCACTTT
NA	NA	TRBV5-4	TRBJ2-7	CASSLTGREQYF	TGTGCCAGCAGCCTGACTGGTCGCGAGCAGTACTTC
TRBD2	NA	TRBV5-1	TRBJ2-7	CASSFLAGSSSYEQYF	TGCGCCAGCAGCTTTCTAGCGGGAAGTTCCTCCTACGAGCAGTACTTC
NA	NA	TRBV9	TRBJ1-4	CASSPTIVPGTNEKLFF	TGTGCCAGCAGCCCCACTATAGTCCCTGGGACTAATGAAAAACTGTTTTTT
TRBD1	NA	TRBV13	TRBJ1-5	CASSLGTGAPDQPQHF	TGTGCCAGCAGCTTAGGCACAGGGGCGCCCGATCAGCCCCAGCATTTT
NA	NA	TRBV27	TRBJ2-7	CASRRSTGNSYEQYF	TGTGCCAGCAGGCGAAGTACAGGGAACTCCTACGAGCAGTACTTC
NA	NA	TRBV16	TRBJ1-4	CASSHSQPDATNEKLFF	TGTGCCAGCAGCCACTCGCAGCCCGATGCAACTAATGAAAAACTGTTTTTT
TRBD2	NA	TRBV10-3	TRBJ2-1	CAISEIGGSSYNEQFF	TGTGCCATCAGTGAGATTGGCGGGAGCTCCTACAATGAGCAGTTCTTC
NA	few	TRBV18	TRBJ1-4	CASSPGGGNEKLFF	TGTGCCAGCTCACCAGGAGGTGGTAATGAAAAACTGTTTTTT